This T cell receptor beta chain is drawn from a study of CXCR3-negative and CXCR3-positive naive CD8 T cells. Study-level background: The study obtained around 150 million TRB reads, about 1.5 +/- 0.3 million per library.

Researchers sorted 250,000 to 350,000 cells of each CD8+ T cell subset in triplicate. Naive cells were sorted as CD45RO-, CCR7+, CD27+ and CD95-. Researchers prepared the TRB cDNA libraries using 5' RACE with UMI labels. TCRdb re-called the 5' RACE reads and gives one entry per CDR3 protein, without DNA. The sample's table shows 55,000 to 70,000 distinct CDR3 sequences. Study-wide points: Compared with CXCR3-negative naive cells, CXCR3-positive naive cells showed more hydrophobic TRB CDR3s.

Remarks on this clonotype: Its antigen is not identified.

The CDR3 is 15 residues long. In germline, CDR1 is MNHEY, CDR2 SMNVEV (reference sequence). Input material: naive CXCR3+ CD8+ T cells from blood. Regarding subset: CD45RO-CCR7+CD27+CD95- naive CD8+ T cells expressing CXCR3 (TNR3+). The source is a human donor in good health. Some clones in this sample may be carry-over from other donors' samples. The gene calls are TRBV27 and TRBJ2-2; TCRdb outputs TRBD1, but without DNA this stays unchecked. CDR3 region: CASKINRGNTGELFF.